The T cell receptor (beta chain) under discussion was sequenced for a study of shared clonotypes between healthy human individuals. Trimming cost V 3 bases and J 0 bases; bases outside gene matches: 10. The length of the CDR3 is 19 residues. Germline values: CDR1 SNHLY, CDR2 FYNNEI. On this clone itself: Its antigen remains unknown.

The study, taken as a whole, reports: Deeper or shallower sequencing was expected to change how clonotypes are shared among donors.

The authors distributed each subset's genomic DNA evenly over several immunoSEQ plates. The authors' processing: With immunoSEQ giving junction-only sequences and no quality scores, filtering differed. Method: immunoSEQ multiplex PCR; TCRdb's copy keeps in-frame clones and lacks some. D and trimming were read from the DNA, whereas the V and J calls and clone size are those reported in that table. Of around 1.5 million clones in the sample, under 99% were seen once. This sequence was found in a man aged 25-40 years in good health. Sequencing input: naive CD4+ T cells sorted from blood. The sample's subset: CD45RA+ positively selected. V and J are TRBV2 and TRBJ2-1; 11 nucleotides line up with TRBD2. CDR3 nucleotide sequence: TGTGCCAGCAGTGACCGGCTAGCGGGAGGCGGTGGCTCCTACAATGAGCAGTTCTTC. Its translation is CASSDRLAGGGGSYNEQFF. Complete variable domain (other parts from reference TRBV2 and TRBJ2-1): EPEVTQTPSHQVTQMGQEVILRCVPISNHLYFYWYRQILGQKVEFLVSFYNNEISEKSEIFDDQFSVERPDGSNFTLKIRSTKLEDSAMYFCASSDRLAGGGGSYNEQFFGPGTRLTVL.